This T cell receptor (beta chain) was sequenced during a study of blood T cell repertoires in COVID-19. From germline, CDR1 is SGHKS and CDR2 YYEKEE (reference sequence). V dropped 5 bases and J dropped 3 bases, with 8 bases sitting between them. The length of the CDR3 is 12 residues. Original data processing: Amplifying reference gene primers gave estimates of nucleated cell counts. Profiling relied on immunoSEQ multiplex PCR, and the TCRdb table lists in-frame clones only, not all of them. D and trimming come from the DNA, and the V and J calls and clone size come from that table. This table holds about 53,000 clones, around nine tenths found once.

Sequenced input: peripheral blood. This sequence was found in a human donor in a cohort sampled during active COVID-19. The chain carries TRBV5-5 and TRBJ2-5; D remains ambiguous. The chain's CDR3 is CASSPLEETQYF. In DNA form, the CDR3 reads TGTGCCAGCAGTCCATTAGAAGAGACCCAGTACTTC.